This T cell receptor (beta chain) was retrieved from a study of Ad26.COV2.S vaccination and SARS-CoV-2 variants. Study-wide findings and caveats: Higher spike-specific TCR breadth was found in vaccine recipients than in placebo recipients.

After removal of 2 bases from V and 3 bases from J, the junction contained 9 bases not matched to a gene. This CDR3 region has 19 residues. Germline V gene sequence: CDR1 SNHLY, CDR2 FYNNEI. This clone appeared once. Its antigen is unknown. Assay: immunoSEQ multiplex PCR; the TCRdb copy retains only in-frame clones and omits some. The sample records approximately 410,000 clones, around 92% being singletons. As to treatment: around 19 received Ad26.COV2.S at low or high dose, single or two shots; about 5 received placebo; per-sample allocation not given. Sample collection was performed on day 63 after the first vaccine or placebo injection. Ad26 vector vaccine expressed Wuhan-strain SARS-CoV-2 spike.

The clonotype comes from a person aged 18-60 years who received the Ad26.COV2.S COVID-19 vaccine or a placebo. The chain couples TRBV2 to TRBJ2-2, with 13 bases lining up with TRBD2. The input for sequencing was peripheral blood, taken in a trial of Ad26.COV2.S vaccine versus placebo. The DNA for the CDR3 is TGTGCCAGCAGTGAAATCGGCGGAGGGACTAGCGGGGACACCGGGGAGCTGTTTTTT. It yields the protein CASSEIGGGTSGDTGELFF.